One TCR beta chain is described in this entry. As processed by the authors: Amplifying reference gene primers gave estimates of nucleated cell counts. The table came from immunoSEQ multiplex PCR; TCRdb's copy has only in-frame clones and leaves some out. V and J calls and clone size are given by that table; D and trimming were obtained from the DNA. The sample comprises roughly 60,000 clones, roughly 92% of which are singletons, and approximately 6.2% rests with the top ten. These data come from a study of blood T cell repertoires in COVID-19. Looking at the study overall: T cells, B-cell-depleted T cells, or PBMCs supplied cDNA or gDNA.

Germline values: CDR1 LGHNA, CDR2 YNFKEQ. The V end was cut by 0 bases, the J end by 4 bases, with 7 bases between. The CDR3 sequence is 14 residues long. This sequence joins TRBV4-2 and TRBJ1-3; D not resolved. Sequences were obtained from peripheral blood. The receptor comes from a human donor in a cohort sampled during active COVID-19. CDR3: CASSQEKEGNTIYF. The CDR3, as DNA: TGTGCCAGCAGCCAAGAGAAGGAGGGAAACACCATATATTTT.